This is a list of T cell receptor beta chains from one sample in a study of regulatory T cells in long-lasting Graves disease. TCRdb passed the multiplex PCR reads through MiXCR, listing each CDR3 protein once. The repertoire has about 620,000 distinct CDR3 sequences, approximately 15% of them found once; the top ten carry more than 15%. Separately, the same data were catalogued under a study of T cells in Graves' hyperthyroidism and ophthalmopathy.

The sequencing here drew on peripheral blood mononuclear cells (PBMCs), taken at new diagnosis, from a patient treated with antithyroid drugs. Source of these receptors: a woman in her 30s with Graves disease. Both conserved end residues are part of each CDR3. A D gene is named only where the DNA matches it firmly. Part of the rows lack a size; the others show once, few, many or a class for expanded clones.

CASSFQAGETQYF	TGTGCCAGCAGCTTCCAAGCGGGAGAGACCCAGTACTTC	TRBV7-2	TRBJ2-5	NA	many
CASSSSGRASYEQYF	TGTGCCAGCAGCTCAAGCGGGAGGGCCTCCTACGAGCAGTACTTC	TRBV14	TRBJ2-7	TRBD2	NA
CASSKSPPGLGVDTQYF	TGTGCCAGTAGCAAGTCCCCCCCGGGACTAGGAGTCGATACGCAGTATTTT	TRBV19	TRBJ2-3	TRBD2	NA
CAIQRTSGGYEQYF	TGTGCCATCCAAAGGACTAGCGGGGGCTACGAGCAGTACTTC	TRBV6-1	TRBJ2-7	TRBD2	many
CASRGNRAETYEQYF	TGTGCCAGCCGCGGTAACAGGGCCGAAACCTACGAGCAGTACTTC	TRBV27	TRBJ2-7	NA	many
CASSLEGRGYSPLHF	TGCGCCAGCAGCTTGGAAGGCAGGGGTTATTCACCCCTCCACTTT	TRBV5-1	TRBJ1-6	NA	few
CASSPIAGHYEQYF	TGTGCCAGCAGTCCCATAGCGGGACACTACGAGCAGTACTTC	TRBV12-3/TRBV12-4	TRBJ2-7	TRBD2	many
CASSLIAGTHEQYF	TGTGCCAGCAGCTTAATTGCGGGAACGCACGAGCAGTACTTC	TRBV7-3	TRBJ2-7	NA	NA
CSVEGRGAYEQFF	TGCAGCGTTGAAGGCCGAGGAGCCTATGAGCAGTTCTTC	TRBV29-1	TRBJ2-1	NA	few
CASSKTGTGAYEQYF	TGTGCCAGTAGTAAAACCGGGACAGGAGCCTACGAGCAGTACTTC	TRBV19	TRBJ2-7	TRBD1	once
CASSDWGPQHF	TGTGCCAGCAGTGACTGGGGCCCCCAGCATTTT	TRBV5-5	TRBJ1-5	NA	NA
CASSHEGLAGGYEQFF	TGTGCCAGCAGCCACGAGGGACTAGCGGGAGGTTATGAGCAGTTCTTC	TRBV14	TRBJ2-1	TRBD2	NA
CASSEGGATEAFF	TGTGCCAGCAGCGAGGGGGGGGCCACTGAAGCTTTCTTT	TRBV6-2/TRBV6-3	TRBJ1-1	NA	many
CASSPGGMGYGYTF	TGTGCCAGCTCACCCGGGGGTATGGGCTATGGCTACACCTTC	TRBV18	TRBJ1-2	NA	few
CASSGGWMEFF	TGTGCCAGCAGCGGCGGCTGGATGGAGTTCTTC	TRBV12-3/TRBV12-4	TRBJ2-1	NA	few
CASSLRNQPQHF	TGTGCCAGCAGCTTACGGAATCAGCCCCAGCATTTT	TRBV13	TRBJ1-5	NA	many
CASSLARGADYGYTF	TGTGCCAGCAGCTTGGCACGGGGCGCGGACTATGGCTACACCTTC	TRBV5-6	TRBJ1-2	NA	few
CASRLSESSGNTIYF	TGTGCCAGCAGGCTTTCAGAGAGCTCTGGAAACACCATATATTTT	TRBV12-3/TRBV12-4	TRBJ1-3	NA	few
CSARSSTASGEQFF	TGCAGTGCTAGATCCTCTACAGCGTCGGGTGAGCAGTTCTTC	TRBV20-1	TRBJ2-1	NA	many
CASRIPGQGLAGYTF	TGTGCCAGCAGAATACCGGGACAGGGTCTCGCTGGCTACACCTTC	TRBV6-1	TRBJ1-2	TRBD1	many
CASTAELMDSFPNEQFF	TGTGCCAGCACGGCGGAACTCATGGACTCTTTCCCCAATGAGCAGTTCTTC	TRBV6-1	TRBJ2-1	NA	few
CATSERQGPTDTQYF	TGTGCCACCAGTGAACGACAGGGTCCCACAGATACGCAGTATTTT	TRBV24-1	TRBJ2-3	TRBD1	many
CASRRAPEVSSYEQYF	TGTGCCAGCAGACGCGCACCGGAGGTGAGCTCCTACGAGCAGTACTTC	TRBV27	TRBJ2-7	NA	NA
CASSLRVAGAEQYF	TGCGCCAGCAGCTTAAGAGTAGCGGGAGCCGAGCAGTACTTC	TRBV5-1	TRBJ2-7	TRBD2	NA
CASRRPGGGETQYF	TGTGCCAGCAGGAGGCCGGGGGGGGGAGAGACCCAGTACTTC	TRBV27	TRBJ2-5	TRBD2	NA
CASSWNRASNQPQHF	TGTGCCAGTAGCTGGAACAGGGCTAGCAATCAGCCCCAGCATTTT	TRBV19	TRBJ1-5	NA	NA
CASSFDRPTDTQYF	TGCGCCAGCAGCTTCGACCGGCCCACAGATACGCAGTATTTT	TRBV5-1	TRBJ2-3	NA	NA
CASSLTSGRKKTQYF	TGTGCCAGCAGTTTGACTAGCGGGAGGAAGAAGACCCAGTACTTC	TRBV28	TRBJ2-5	TRBD2	many
CASSFGWSGELFF	TGTGCCAGCAGCTTTGGGTGGAGCGGGGAGCTGTTTTTT	TRBV5-6	TRBJ2-2	NA	few
CASLTGLGAGVSSSYNEQFF	TGTGCCAGCCTAACAGGGTTGGGAGCGGGAGTCTCGAGCTCCTACAATGAGCAGTTCTTC	TRBV2	TRBJ2-1	TRBD2	many
CAWRRGQGVIGELFF	TGTGCCTGGAGAAGAGGTCAGGGTGTCATCGGGGAGCTGTTTTTT	TRBV30	TRBJ2-2	NA	NA
CASSSSEPYGYTF	TGTGCCAGCAGTTCGAGCGAGCCCTATGGCTACACCTTC	TRBV28	TRBJ1-2	NA	few
CASSLTSGRIEQFF	TGTGCCAGCAGTTTGACTAGCGGGAGAATTGAGCAGTTCTTC	TRBV28	TRBJ2-1	TRBD2	few
CASGRGGNIQYF	TGTGCCAGCGGGCGGGGGGGGAACATTCAGTACTTC	TRBV28	TRBJ2-4	TRBD2	NA
CASSLIIGTEGTEAFF	TGTGCCAGCAGCCTAATCATCGGGACCGAGGGCACTGAAGCTTTCTTT	TRBV11-2	TRBJ1-1	NA	many
CASSSPGNRNEKLFF	TGTGCCAGCAGTTCACCGGGAAATCGCAATGAAAAACTGTTTTTT	TRBV6-2/TRBV6-3	TRBJ1-4	NA	NA
CASRLAGTLNNEQFF	TGTGCCAGCAGATTAGCGGGGACCCTAAACAATGAGCAGTTCTTC	TRBV6-2/TRBV6-3	TRBJ2-1	TRBD2	few
CASSLSLGAPNEQFF	TGTGCCAGCAGTCTTTCTTTGGGGGCTCCGAATGAGCAGTTCTTC	TRBV27	TRBJ2-1	NA	many
CASSEQGRQNEQFF	TGTGCCAGCAGTGAACAAGGACGGCAAAATGAGCAGTTCTTC	TRBV25-1	TRBJ2-1	NA	NA
CASSGPGQGTNEQFF	TGTGCCAGCAGCGGACCGGGACAGGGGACGAATGAGCAGTTCTTC	TRBV9	TRBJ2-1	TRBD1	many
CASSFRAGGQPQHF	TGTGCCAGCAGTTTTAGGGCAGGGGGACAGCCCCAGCATTTT	TRBV28	TRBJ1-5	TRBD1	many
CASTFLTGGGEAFF	TGTGCCAGCACCTTTCTGACAGGGGGGGGTGAAGCTTTCTTT	TRBV2	TRBJ1-1	TRBD1	many
CASSSIVIAASYNEQFF	TGTGCCAGCAGTTCGATTGTGATAGCGGCATCTTACAATGAGCAGTTCTTC	TRBV12-3/TRBV12-4	TRBJ2-1	NA	many
CASSQDPQGKLFF	TGTGCCAGCAGCCAAGACCCTCAGGGCAAACTGTTTTTT	TRBV3-1	TRBJ1-4	NA	few
CASSQGQGPTYEQYF	TGTGCCAGCAGCCAAGGACAGGGACCTACCTACGAGCAGTACTTC	TRBV5-5	TRBJ2-7	TRBD1	many
CASSPTSGGTGELFF	TGTGCCAGCAGTCCCACTAGCGGGGGGACCGGGGAGCTGTTTTTT	TRBV11-2	TRBJ2-2	TRBD2	many
CASSLILAEGQETQYF	TGTGCCAGCAGCTTAATCCTAGCGGAGGGCCAAGAGACCCAGTACTTC	TRBV7-9	TRBJ2-5	TRBD2	NA
CASSFPANTGELFF	TGTGCCAGCAGTTTTCCCGCGAACACCGGGGAGCTGTTTTTT	TRBV28	TRBJ2-2	NA	NA